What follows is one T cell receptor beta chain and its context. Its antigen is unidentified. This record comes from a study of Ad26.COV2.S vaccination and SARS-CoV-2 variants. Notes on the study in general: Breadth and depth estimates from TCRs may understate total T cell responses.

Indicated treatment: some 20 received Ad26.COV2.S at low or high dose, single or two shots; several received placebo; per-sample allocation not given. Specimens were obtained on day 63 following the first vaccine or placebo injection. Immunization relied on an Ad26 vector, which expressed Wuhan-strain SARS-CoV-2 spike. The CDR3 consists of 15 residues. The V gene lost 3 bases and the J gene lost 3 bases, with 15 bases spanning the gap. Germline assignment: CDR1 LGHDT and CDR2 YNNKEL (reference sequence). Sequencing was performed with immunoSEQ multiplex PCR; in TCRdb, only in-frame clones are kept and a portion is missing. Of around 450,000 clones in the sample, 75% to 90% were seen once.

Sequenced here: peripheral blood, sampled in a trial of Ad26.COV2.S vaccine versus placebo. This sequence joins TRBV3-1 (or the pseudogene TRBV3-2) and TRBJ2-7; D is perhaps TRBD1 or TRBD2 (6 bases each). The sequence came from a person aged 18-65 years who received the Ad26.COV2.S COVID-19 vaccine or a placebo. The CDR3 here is CASSHLRGAVYEQYF. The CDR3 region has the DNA TGTGCCAGCAGCCATCTAAGGGGGGCCGTCTACGAGCAGTACTTC.